The 23 T cell receptor beta chains in this list originate from one sample, sequenced in a study of spatial heterogeneity in lung cancer. TCRdb passed the 5' RACE reads through MiXCR, listing each CDR3 protein once. The sample holds about 9,800 distinct CDR3 sequences, roughly half seen once. The time point was: sample taken at primary tumor resection. Study-wide results and limits: Tumoral mutation counts were tracked by counts of expanded intratumoral alpha and beta TCRs.

Their antigen targets remain unknown. The sequencing here drew on lung tumor tissue, taken at surgery. The receptors were sampled from a female donor with early-stage non-small cell lung cancer.

The chain joins TRBV7-6 to TRBJ2-7, with D tentatively TRBD1 or TRBD2 (5 bases each). Germline CDR1 and CDR2: SGHVS and FNYEAQ. The CDR3 is 13 residues long. The V and J ends lost 5 bases and 6 bases respectively, with 14 bases between them. The CDR3 DNA is TGTGCCAGCAGCACTCGGGGCGTTCGCGAGCAGTACTTC. This translates into CASSTRGVREQYF.

This clonotype is large within its sample. The chain has TRBV6-5 and TRBJ2-3; TRBD1 or TRBD2 may be the D gene (5 bases each). V gave up 11 bases and J gave up 0 bases, with 12 bases separating them. The CDR3 extends over 13 amino acids. Germline CDR1 MNHEY, CDR2 SVGAGI. CDR3 DNA sequence: TGTGCCTCGGGGCTCGGCAGCACAGATACGCAGTATTTT. It translates to CASGLGSTDTQYF.

V usage is TRBV29-1 and J usage is TRBJ1-1; a possible D gene is TRBD1 (6 bases). Trimming shortened V by 6 bases and J by 6 bases, and 11 bases separated the two germline ends. There are 11 residues in the CDR3. Germline CDR1 is SQVTM and CDR2 is ANQGSEA. CDR3 in amino acids: CSVHGGPEAFF. In DNA form, the CDR3 reads TGCAGCGTACACGGGGGCCCTGAAGCTTTCTTT. Full variable domain (rest looked up from reference TRBV29-1 and TRBJ1-1): SAVISQKPSRDICQRGTSLTIQCQVDSQVTMMFWYRQQPGQSLTLIATANQGSEATYESGFVIDKFPISRPNLTFSTLTVSNMSPEDSSIYLCSVHGGPEAFFGQGTRLTVV.

This clonotype was seen a single time. The chain joins TRBV15 to TRBJ2-3, with D possibly called TRBD1 or TRBD2 (6 bases each). This CDR3 is 16 amino acids long. V dropped 3 bases and J dropped 0 bases, with 13 bases sitting between them. The V gene's germline CDR1 is LNHNV and CDR2 YYDKDF (reference sequence). The CDR3 bases are TGTGCCACCAGCAGGCAGGGGAGGAGAAGCACAGATACGCAGTATTTT. Protein product: CATSRQGRRSTDTQYF.

The chain employs TRBV20-1 and TRBJ1-1; D ambiguous. The CDR3 extends over 15 amino acids. V dropped 0 bases and J dropped 4 bases, with 15 bases sitting between them. Germline-derived CDR1 and CDR2 are DFQATT and SNEGSKA (reference sequence). CDR3 sequence reads: CSARDRVRGVTEAFF. DNA of the CDR3: TGCAGTGCTAGAGATCGTGTCAGAGGAGTCACTGAAGCTTTCTTT.

This clonotype appeared a few times. The genes are TRBV3-1 and TRBJ1-2; tentative D call: TRBD1 (6 bases). Trimming took off 4 bases at V and 6 bases at J, with 12 bases between the two ends. Germline V CDR1 and CDR2: LGHDT, YNNKEL (reference sequence). This CDR3 contains 13 residues. The CDR3 loop reads CASSRQGLHGYTF. The CDR3 bases are TGTGCCAGCAGCCGCCAGGGGTTGCATGGCTACACCTTC.

This rearrangement joins TRBV11-2 to TRBJ1-2; D ambiguous. Germline lookup yields CDR1 SGHAT and CDR2 FQNNGV. V gave up 5 bases and J gave up 8 bases, with 12 bases separating them. This CDR3 spans 12 amino acids. In nucleotides, the CDR3 is TGTGCCAGCAGCCGGACTCTTGGAGGCTACACCTTC. Translation: CASSRTLGGYTF.

Written as DNA, the CDR3 is TGTGCCAGCAACCAGGGAGCGGGAGGCCAAGAGACCCAGTACTTC. Translated: CASNQGAGGQETQYF. The chain is built from TRBV7-9 and TRBJ2-5, with TRBD2 matching over 9 bases. After removal of 7 bases from V and 1 base from J, the junction contained 7 bases not matched to a gene. Germline CDR1 and CDR2: SEHNR and FQNEAQ (reference sequence). The CDR3 length is 15 residues. The entire variable domain, with the rest obtained from reference TRBV7-9 and TRBJ2-5, is as follows: DTGVSQNPRHKITKRGQNVTFRCDPISEHNRLYWYRQTLGQGPEFLTYFQNEAQLEKSRLLSDRFSAERPKGSFSTLEIQRTEQGDSAMYLCASNQGAGGQETQYFGPGTRLLVL.

The J gene is TRBJ1-1, the V gene TRBV7-9; D is perhaps TRBD1 (5 bases). This CDR3 spans 13 amino acids. The germline V and J ends were trimmed by 7 bases and 5 bases, with 14 bases remaining between them. Germline CDR1 reads SEHNR; CDR2 reads FQNEAQ (reference sequence). The CDR3 bases are TGTGCCAGCAAAATCACAGGAAGGACTGAAGCTTTCTTT. Protein sequence: CASKITGRTEAFF.

The chain employs TRBV4-2 and TRBJ1-4; D ambiguous. V shed 4 bases and J shed 5 bases, with 8 bases lying between them. Looked up from germline, CDR1 is LGHNA and CDR2 is YNFKEQ. CDR3 length: 13 residues. The CDR3 DNA is TGTGCCAGCAGCCCGACGGTGAATGAAAAACTGTTTTTT. It is translated as CASSPTVNEKLFF.

A few counts support this clonotype. The chain combines TRBV19 with TRBJ2-2, with TRBD2 as a possible D gene (5 bases). Germline CDR1 reads LNHDA; CDR2 reads SQIVND (reference sequence). The CDR3 is 14 amino acids. V shed 7 bases and J shed 6 bases, with 15 bases lying between them. DNA for the CDR3: TGTGCCAGTAAATCGCTACTAGACTCCGGGGAGCTGTTTTTT. Translated: CASKSLLDSGELFF.

This rearrangement joins TRBV21-1 to TRBJ1-5; whether TRBD1, the table's D call, matches the DNA was not checked. TRBV21-1 has pseudogene status. The CDR3 covers 14 residues. Here the CDR3 reads CASRTVYSNQPQHF. The CDR3 region has the DNA TGTGCCAGCAGGACAGTGTATAGCAATCAGCCCCAGCATTTT.

V usage is TRBV2 and J usage is TRBJ1-5; no reliable D call. The V and J ends lost 6 bases and 4 bases respectively, with 4 bases between them. Germline CDR1 and CDR2: SNHLY and FYNNEI. The CDR3 is 11 residues long. CDR3 coding DNA: TGTGCCAGCAGCTTAAATCAGCCCCAGCATTTT. Translation gives CASSLNQPQHF.

This clonotype is medium-sized within its sample. The chain combines TRBV6-6 with TRBJ2-5; TRBD1 agrees at 9 bases. From germline, CDR1 is MNHNY and CDR2 SVGAGI (reference sequence). V trimming: 7 bases; J trimming: 5 bases; junction bases outside the gene matches: 5. The CDR3 totals 13 residues. The CDR3 region is CASNSGTGETQYF. The DNA of the CDR3 is TGTGCCAGCAACTCCGGGACAGGGGAGACCCAGTACTTC.

CDR3 in DNA: TGTGCCAGCAGTTTAGGGGGGACCTATGGCTACACCTTC. Protein product: CASSLGGTYGYTF. The rearrangement uses TRBV6-5 and TRBJ1-2; a possible D gene is TRBD1 (6 bases). This CDR3 is 13 amino acids long. Looked up from germline, CDR1 is MNHEY and CDR2 is SVGAGI. Trimming took off 4 bases at V and 4 bases at J, with 10 bases between the two ends.

The rearrangement uses TRBV5-5 and TRBJ2-3, with no clear D. The CDR3 spans 13 residues. Between the trimmed V and J ends, which lost 4 bases and 3 bases, there was a span of 9 bases. Germline loops: CDR1 SGHKS, CDR2 YYEKEE (reference sequence). Here the CDR3 reads CASSLSVTDTQYF. DNA for the CDR3: TGTGCCAGCAGCCTCTCTGTGACAGATACGCAGTATTTT.

The chain has TRBV19 and TRBJ2-7; TRBD2 matches 9 bases. This CDR3 has 17 residues. The ends lost 3 bases at V and 0 bases at J; junction bases unmatched: 9. CDR1 and CDR2 (germline): LNHDA, SQIVND (reference sequence). The CDR3 loop reads CASSIGSGGASSYEQYF. The CDR3, as DNA: TGTGCCAGTAGTATCGGTAGCGGGGGCGCGAGCTCCTACGAGCAGTACTTC.

The chain uses TRBV5-4 and TRBJ2-4; perhaps D is TRBD1 or TRBD2 (6 bases each). Germline lookup yields CDR1 SGHNT and CDR2 YYREEE (reference sequence). CDR3 length: 13 residues. Trimming took 1 base from V and 8 from J, leaving 10 bases between them. As DNA, the CDR3 is TGTGCCAGCAGCTTGTCTAGGGGGGACATTCAGTACTTC. Translated: CASSLSRGDIQYF.

V is TRBV9 and J is TRBJ1-6, with a possible D match to TRBD1 (5 bases). Germline V gene data show CDR1 as SGDLS and CDR2 as YYNGEE. The CDR3 consists of 18 residues. The V gene lost 7 bases and the J gene lost 1 base, with 21 bases spanning the gap. The CDR3 DNA is TGTGCCAGCGGTAATCAAAGGGGCGGGGGATCCTATAATTCACCCCTCCACTTT. Translating it yields CASGNQRGGGSYNSPLHF.

The J gene is TRBJ1-2, the V gene TRBV5-1; 9 bases match TRBD1. V trimming: 5 bases; J trimming: 1 base; junction bases outside the gene matches: 6. Germline CDR1 SGHRS, CDR2 YFSETQ. This CDR3 is 15 amino acids long. The CDR3 coding sequence is TGCGCCAGCAGAACCACAGGGGGCCATAACTATGGCTACACCTTC. Translated, it gives CASRTTGGHNYGYTF. Variable domain in full (rest from reference TRBV5-1 and TRBJ1-2): KAGVTQTPRYLIKTRGQQVTLSCSPISGHRSVSWYQQTPGQGLQFLFEYFSETQRNKGNFPGRFSGRQFSNSRSEMNVSTLELGDSALYLCASRTTGGHNYGYTFGSGTRLTVV.

This chain joins TRBV3-1 and TRBJ2-1, with TRBD2 as a possible D gene (6 bases). This CDR3 is built from 16 residues. Trimming shortened V by 0 bases and J by 4 bases, and 13 bases separated the two germline ends. Germline V gene lookup returns CDR1 LGHDT and CDR2 YNNKEL (reference sequence). The CDR3 DNA reads as TGTGCCAGCAGCCAAGATTCGGGACTGGAGTACAATGAGCAGTTCTTC. As protein: CASSQDSGLEYNEQFF.

The rearrangement joins TRBV30 to TRBJ2-2; D is perhaps TRBD2 (6 bases). The V end was cut by 0 bases, the J end by 4 bases, with 15 bases between. CDR1 is GTSNPN and CDR2 is SVGIG in the germline V gene (reference sequence). The CDR3 spans 16 residues. The CDR3 DNA sequence: TGTGCCTGGAGTGTAGCTCCGGGAGCCCGCACCGGGGAGCTGTTTTTT. Translating it yields CAWSVAPGARTGELFF.

This clonotype was counted only a few times. This rearrangement joins TRBV12-3 or TRBV12-4 to TRBJ2-1, with 7 nucleotides matching TRBD2. CDR3 length: 12 residues. V trimming: 10 bases; J trimming: 3 bases; junction bases outside the gene matches: 3. CDR3 DNA sequence: TGTGCCACTGGGGGGGGCTACAATGAGCAGTTCTTC. The encoded protein is CATGGGYNEQFF.